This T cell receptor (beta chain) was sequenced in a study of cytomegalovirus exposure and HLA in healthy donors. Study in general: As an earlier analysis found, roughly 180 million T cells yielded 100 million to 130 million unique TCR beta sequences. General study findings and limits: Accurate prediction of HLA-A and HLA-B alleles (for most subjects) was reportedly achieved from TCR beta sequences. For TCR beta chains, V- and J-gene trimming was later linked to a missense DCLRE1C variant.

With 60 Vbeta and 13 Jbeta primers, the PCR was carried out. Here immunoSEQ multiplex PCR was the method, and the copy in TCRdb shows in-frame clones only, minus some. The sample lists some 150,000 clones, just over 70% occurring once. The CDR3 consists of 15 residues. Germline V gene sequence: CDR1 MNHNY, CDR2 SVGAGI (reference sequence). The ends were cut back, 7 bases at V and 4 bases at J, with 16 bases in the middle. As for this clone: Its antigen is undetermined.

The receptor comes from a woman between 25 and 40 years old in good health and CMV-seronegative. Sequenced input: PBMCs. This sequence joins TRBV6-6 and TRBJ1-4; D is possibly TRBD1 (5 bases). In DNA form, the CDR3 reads TGTGCCAGCAAGGGACTGGCCGGAAATAATGAAAAACTGTTTTTT. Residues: CASKGLAGNNEKLFF.